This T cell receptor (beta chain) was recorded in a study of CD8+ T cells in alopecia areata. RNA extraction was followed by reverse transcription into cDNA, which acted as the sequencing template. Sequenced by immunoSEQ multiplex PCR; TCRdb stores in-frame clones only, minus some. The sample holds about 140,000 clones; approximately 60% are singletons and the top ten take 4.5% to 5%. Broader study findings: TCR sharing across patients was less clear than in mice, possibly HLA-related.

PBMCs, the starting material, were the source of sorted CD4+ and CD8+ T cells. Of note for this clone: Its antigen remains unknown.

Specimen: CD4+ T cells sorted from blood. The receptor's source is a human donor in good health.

The CDR3 DNA reads as TGCAGCGTTGAAAGCCCCGGCGGGGGAAGGGGCACCGGGGAGCTGTTTTTT. Encoded protein: CSVESPGGGRGTGELFF. The genes are TRBV29-1 and TRBJ2-2; 7 bases match TRBD2. Looked up from germline, CDR1 is SQVTM and CDR2 is ANQGSEA. CDR3 length: 17 residues. V lost 2 bases, J lost 4 bases, and 13 bases stayed unmatched.